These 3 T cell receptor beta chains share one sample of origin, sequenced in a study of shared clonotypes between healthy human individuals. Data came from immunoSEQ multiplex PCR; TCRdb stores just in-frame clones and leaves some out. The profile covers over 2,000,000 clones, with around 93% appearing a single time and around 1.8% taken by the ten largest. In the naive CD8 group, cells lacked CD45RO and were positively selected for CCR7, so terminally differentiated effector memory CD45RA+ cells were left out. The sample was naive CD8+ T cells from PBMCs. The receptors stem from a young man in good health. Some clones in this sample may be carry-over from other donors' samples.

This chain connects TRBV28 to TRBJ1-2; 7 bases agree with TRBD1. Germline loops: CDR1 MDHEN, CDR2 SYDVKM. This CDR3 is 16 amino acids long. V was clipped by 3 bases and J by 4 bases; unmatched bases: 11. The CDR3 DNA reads TGTGCCAGCAGTTTTACATGGGACAGAGAGACCTATGGCTACACCTTC. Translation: CASSFTWDRETYGYTF.

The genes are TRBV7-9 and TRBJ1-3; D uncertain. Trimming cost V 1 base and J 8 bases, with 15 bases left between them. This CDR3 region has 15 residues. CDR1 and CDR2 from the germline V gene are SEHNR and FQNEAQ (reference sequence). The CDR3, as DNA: TGTGCCAGCAGCTTAGGTCCCGAGTTGGGTGACACCATATATTTT. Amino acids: CASSLGPELGDTIYF.

The CDR3 nucleotides read TGTGCCAGCAGTTTCTTTTCTGCGAGCACAGATACGCAGTATTTT. Translating it yields CASSFFSASTDTQYF. The chain carries TRBV28 and TRBJ2-3, with no clear D. The germline gives CDR1 MDHEN, CDR2 SYDVKM. The CDR3 runs 15 residues. V lost 3 bases, J lost 0 bases, and 10 bases lay in between.